These 17 T cell receptor beta chains were all obtained from the same sample, sequenced in a study of blood T cell repertoires in COVID-19. The method was immunoSEQ multiplex PCR; TCRdb's version includes in-frame clones alone and lacks a portion of them. The sample lists some 96,000 clones, roughly 79% occurring once. Material: peripheral blood. These receptors were collected from a man in his sixties or seventies with active or convalescent COVID-19.

CDR3 amino acids: CASSSLVRGNQPQHF. In DNA form, the CDR3 reads TGTGCCAGCAGCTCCCTTGTGAGGGGGAATCAGCCCCAGCATTTT. The J gene is TRBJ1-5, the V gene TRBV5-6; maybe TRBD1 (6 bases). CDR1 SGHDT and CDR2 YYEEEE come from the germline V gene. This CDR3 is built from 15 residues. The V and J ends lost 3 bases and 4 bases respectively, with 14 bases between them.

This chain connects TRBV7-2 to TRBJ1-1; D is undetermined. V lost 1 base and J lost 5, with 11 bases in between. The CDR3 extends over 14 amino acids. Germline loops: CDR1 SGHTA, CDR2 FQGNSA. CDR3 residues: CASSLVPGGTEAFF. Here the CDR3 DNA reads TGTGCCAGCAGCTTAGTGCCAGGAGGTACTGAAGCTTTCTTT.

This CDR3 is CASSSGTYGGYTF. CDR3 nucleotides: TGTGCCAGCAGCTCCGGGACATACGGTGGCTACACCTTC. The chain has TRBV7-9 and TRBJ1-2, with a weak D call TRBD1 (6 bases). Between the trimmed V and J ends, which lost 4 bases and 7 bases, there was a span of 13 bases. Looked up from germline, CDR1 is SEHNR and CDR2 is FQNEAQ (reference sequence). The CDR3 consists of 13 residues.

In DNA form, the CDR3 reads TGTGCCAGCAGTTACTCCGTGAGGGCCCTGAACTACGAGCAGTACTTC. It translates to CASSYSVRALNYEQYF. The rearrangement uses TRBV6-5 and TRBJ2-7, with D perhaps TRBD2 (5 bases). V lost 0 bases and J 3 bases, leaving 15 bases between the germline ends. The germline gives CDR1 MNHEY, CDR2 SVGAGI. The CDR3 is 16 amino acids.

The V gene is TRBV6-5, the J gene TRBJ2-7; a weak D match, TRBD1 (6 bases). Germline CDR1 reads MNHEY; CDR2 reads SVGAGI. V gave up 2 bases and J gave up 3 bases, with 11 bases separating them. The CDR3 totals 14 residues. In DNA, the CDR3 is TGTGCCAGCAGTTACATTGGCAGGGGCTACGAGCAGTACTTC. Amino acid sequence: CASSYIGRGYEQYF.

The chain carries TRBV24-1 and TRBJ1-2; no definite D call. CDR1 and CDR2 (germline): KGHDR, SFDVKD. The germline V and J ends were trimmed by 9 bases and 3 bases, with 13 bases remaining between them. The CDR3 extends over 13 amino acids. The CDR3 DNA follows: TGTGCCACCTCCGGGAACATAGACTATGGCTACACCTTC. Amino acid sequence: CATSGNIDYGYTF.

The chain combines TRBV5-1 with TRBJ1-6, with unresolved D. This CDR3 spans 15 amino acids. Germline CDR1 reads SGHRS; CDR2 reads YFSETQ. With 0 bases removed from V and 6 bases from J, the gap between germline ends came to 10 bases. The CDR3, as DNA: TGCGCCAGCAGCTTGGACATCAGTCTTAATTCACCCCTCCACTTT. Translation: CASSLDISLNSPLHF.

The chain joins TRBV19 to TRBJ1-1; perhaps TRBD1 as D (6 bases). The CDR3 spans 15 residues. V was shortened by 8 bases and J by 1 base, with 17 bases between the two germline ends. CDR1 LNHDA and CDR2 SQIVND come from the germline V gene (reference sequence). CDR3 in DNA: TGTGCCAGTCGAGCAGGGGTATTTTCGAACACTGAAGCTTTCTTT. Translation: CASRAGVFSNTEAFF. Supplemented by reference TRBV19 and TRBJ1-1, the full variable domain reads DGGITQSPKYLFRKEGQNVTLSCEQNLNHDAMYWYRQDPGQGLRLIYYSQIVNDFQKGDIAEGYSVSREKKESFPLTVTSAQKNPTAFYLCASRAGVFSNTEAFFGQGTRLTVV.

The CDR3 spells CASSQERQVTYEQYF. The CDR3 DNA reads as TGCGCCAGCAGCCAAGAGCGCCAGGTCACCTACGAGCAGTACTTC. V is TRBV4-1 and J is TRBJ2-7, with D unresolved. The germline V and J ends were trimmed by 0 bases and 2 bases, with 11 bases remaining between them. This CDR3 is built from 15 residues. Per the germline V gene, CDR1 is MGHRA and CDR2 is YSYEKL.

This clone was seen more than once but under ten times. This chain uses TRBV5-6 with TRBJ2-2; D may be TRBD2 (5 bases). CDR3 length equals 14 residues. The germline V and J ends were trimmed by 4 bases and 6 bases, with 13 bases remaining between them. Germline V gene lookup returns CDR1 SGHDT and CDR2 YYEEEE. DNA of the CDR3: TGTGCCAGCAGCCCCCGAGCGGAGCCCGGGGAGCTGTTTTTT. It codes for CASSPRAEPGELFF.

This chain joins TRBV29-1 and TRBJ1-2, with a possible D match to TRBD1 (5 bases). This CDR3 has 12 residues. Germline V gene lookup returns CDR1 SQVTM and CDR2 ANQGSEA. Trimming removed 5 bases at V and 7 bases at J, with 14 bases between. The CDR3, as DNA: TGCAGCGTTCGTCAGGGCCCTATTGGCTACACCTTC. Translating it yields CSVRQGPIGYTF.

The V gene is TRBV24-1, the J gene TRBJ2-1; 14 positions match TRBD2. This CDR3 has 16 residues. The ends lost 4 bases at V and 7 bases at J; junction bases unmatched: 5. Germline CDR1 KGHDR, CDR2 SFDVKD. The DNA for the CDR3 is TGTGCCACCAGTGACCCCGGGACTAGCGGGAGTAATGAGCAGTTCTTC. Encoded protein: CATSDPGTSGSNEQFF.

The genes are TRBV5-6 and TRBJ1-5; 8 bases are shared with TRBD1. J gave up 4 bases and V 0 bases, and 6 bases lay outside the gene matches. Per germline, CDR1 SGHDT and CDR2 YYEEEE. This CDR3 contains 16 residues. The CDR3 loop is CASSLVRTGWNQPQHF. The CDR3 DNA follows: TGTGCCAGCAGCTTGGTGAGGACAGGGTGGAATCAGCCCCAGCATTTT.

The chain carries TRBV10-3 and TRBJ1-5; the D gene is possibly TRBD1 (5 bases). V was cut by 3 bases and J by 4 bases, with 10 bases left in between. The CDR3 has 14 amino acids. Germline V gives CDR1 ENHRY, CDR2 SYGVKD. CDR3 loop: CAISDDRENQPQHF. CDR3 DNA sequence: TGTGCCATCAGTGACGACAGAGAAAATCAGCCCCAGCATTTT.

The V call is TRBV30, the J call TRBJ2-1; a weak D match, TRBD2 (5 bases). This CDR3 is built from 13 residues. The germline CDR1 and CDR2 sequences are GTSNPN and SVGIG (reference sequence). V lost 0 bases, J lost 4 bases, and 7 bases lay in between. This CDR3 is CAWSVLGYNEQFF. The CDR3 DNA reads TGTGCCTGGAGTGTACTAGGTTACAATGAGCAGTTCTTC.

This clone occurred a few times. J is TRBJ1-4 and V is TRBV15; 8 bases are shared with TRBD1. The CDR3 totals 16 residues. V lost 3 bases to trimming and J lost 7 bases; unmatched junction nucleotides: 10. The germline CDR1 and CDR2 sequences are LNHNV and YYDKDF (reference sequence). The CDR3 here is CATSSGIQDRGEKLFF. The CDR3 bases are TGTGCCACCAGCAGTGGGATTCAAGACAGGGGTGAAAAACTGTTTTTT.

The rearrangement links TRBV29-1 to TRBJ1-1, with TRBD1 matching over 8 bases. This CDR3 has 13 amino acids. The V segment lost 6 bases and the J segment 1 base; nucleotides outside the gene matches: 4. Germline-derived CDR1 and CDR2 are SQVTM and ANQGSEA. CDR3 sequence (DNA): TGCAGCGTGGCGGGACAGGCGAACACTGAAGCTTTCTTT. Protein: CSVAGQANTEAFF.